This TCR beta chain was sequenced for a study of technical replicates of blood from four donors. Deletions cut 5 bases from V and 0 bases from J, with 6 bases between. In germline, CDR1 is PRHDT, CDR2 FYEKMQ (reference sequence). This CDR3 has 13 residues. Sequenced by immunoSEQ multiplex PCR; TCRdb stores in-frame clones only, minus some. The data contain around 65,000 clones, around 87% of them seen just once; the ten biggest clones take up about 5%. This chain joins TRBV13 and TRBJ2-3; D ambiguous. The source material was PBMCs. The source is a human donor in good health. Some clones in this sample may be carry-over from other donors' samples. The CDR3 here is CASSPLSTDTQYF. In nucleotides, the CDR3 is TGTGCCAGCAGCCCCCTAAGCACAGATACGCAGTATTTT.